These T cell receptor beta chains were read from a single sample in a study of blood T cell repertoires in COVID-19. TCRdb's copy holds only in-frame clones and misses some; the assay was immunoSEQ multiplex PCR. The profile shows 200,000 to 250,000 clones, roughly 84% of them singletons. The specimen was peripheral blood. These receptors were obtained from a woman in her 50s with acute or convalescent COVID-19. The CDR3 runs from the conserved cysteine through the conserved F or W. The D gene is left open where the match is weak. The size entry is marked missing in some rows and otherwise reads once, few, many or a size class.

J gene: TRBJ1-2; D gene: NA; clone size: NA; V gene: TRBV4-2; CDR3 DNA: TGTGCCAGCAGCCAAATGACAGCCCAGCACTATGGCTACACCTTC; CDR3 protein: CASSQMTAQHYGYTF
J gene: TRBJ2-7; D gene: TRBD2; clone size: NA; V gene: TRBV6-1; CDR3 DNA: TGTGCCAGCAGTGACCTAGCGGGAGCCGAATACGAGCAGTACTTC; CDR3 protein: CASSDLAGAEYEQYF
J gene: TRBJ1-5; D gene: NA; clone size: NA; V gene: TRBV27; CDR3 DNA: TGTGCCAGCAGTTTAGAAAAGGGGGGGAATCAGCCCCAGCATTTT; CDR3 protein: CASSLEKGGNQPQHF
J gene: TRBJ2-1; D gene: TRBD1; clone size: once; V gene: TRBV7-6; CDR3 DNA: TGTGCCAGCAGCTTAACGGACAGGGCAAACTACAATGAGCAGTTCTTC; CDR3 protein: CASSLTDRANYNEQFF
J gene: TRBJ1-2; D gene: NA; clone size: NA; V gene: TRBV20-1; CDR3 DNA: TGCAGTGCTAGTGGGGTAGGGGAGGGGATTCTAGGCTATGGCTACACCTTC; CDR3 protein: CSASGVGEGILGYGYTF
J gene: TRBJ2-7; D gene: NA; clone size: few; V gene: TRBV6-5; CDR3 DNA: TGTGCCAGCAGTTACTCTGTCGGTTCCTACGAGCAGTACTTC; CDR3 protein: CASSYSVGSYEQYF
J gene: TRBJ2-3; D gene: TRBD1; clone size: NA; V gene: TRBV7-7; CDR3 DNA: TGTGCCAGCAGCCCGGGGACAGGGGTCAGCACAGATACGCAGTATTTT; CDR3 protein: CASSPGTGVSTDTQYF
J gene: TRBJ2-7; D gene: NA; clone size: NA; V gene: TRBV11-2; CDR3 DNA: TGTGCCAGCGGAGACAGTCTCTCCTACGAGCAGTACTTC; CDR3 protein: CASGDSLSYEQYF
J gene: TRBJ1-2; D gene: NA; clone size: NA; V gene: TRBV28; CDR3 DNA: TGTGCCACCATCACAGCAAACTATGGCTACACCTTC; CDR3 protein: CATITANYGYTF
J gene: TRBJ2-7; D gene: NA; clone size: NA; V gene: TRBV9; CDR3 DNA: TGTGCCAGCAGCGTAGGCGGGGGCCCCCCCTACGAGCAGTACTTC; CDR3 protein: CASSVGGGPPYEQYF
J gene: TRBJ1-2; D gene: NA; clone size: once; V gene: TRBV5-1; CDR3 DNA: TGCGCCAGCAGCTTGGGCAGGTACGATGGCTACACCTTC; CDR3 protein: CASSLGRYDGYTF
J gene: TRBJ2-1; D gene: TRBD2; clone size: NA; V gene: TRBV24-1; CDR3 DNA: TGTGCCACCAGTGAACTAGCGGGAGGGCCCTACAATGAGCAGTTCTTC; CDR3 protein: CATSELAGGPYNEQFF
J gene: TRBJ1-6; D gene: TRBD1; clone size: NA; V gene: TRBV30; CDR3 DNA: TGTGCCTGGGGAACAGGGGATCACTCACCCCTCCACTTT; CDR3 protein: CAWGTGDHSPLHF
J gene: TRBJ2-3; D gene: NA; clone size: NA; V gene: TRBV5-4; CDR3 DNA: TGTGCCAGCAGCTCGCGCCGGGACTCAGATACGCAGTATTTT; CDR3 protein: CASSSRRDSDTQYF
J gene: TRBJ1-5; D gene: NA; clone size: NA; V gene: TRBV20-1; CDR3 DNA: TGCAGTGCTATTGACAGCTTCGGGCAGCCCCAGCATTTT; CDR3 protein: CSAIDSFGQPQHF
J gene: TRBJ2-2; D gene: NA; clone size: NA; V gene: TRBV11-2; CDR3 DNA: TGTGCCAGCAGCCCCGAGTGGAACACCGGGGAGCTGTTTTTT; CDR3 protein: CASSPEWNTGELFF
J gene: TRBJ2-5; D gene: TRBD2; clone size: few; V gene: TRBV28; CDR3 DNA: TGTGCCAGCAGTACGAGACTAGCGGGGACAGAGACCCAGTACTTC; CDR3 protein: CASSTRLAGTETQYF
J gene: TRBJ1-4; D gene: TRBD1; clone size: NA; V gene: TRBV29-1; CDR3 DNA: TGCAGCGTTGAAGACCTCTCCGGACAGGGCAATGAAAAACTGTTTTTT; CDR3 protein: CSVEDLSGQGNEKLFF
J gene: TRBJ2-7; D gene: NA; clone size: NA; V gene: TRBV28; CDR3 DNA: TGTGCCAGCAGTTTCCTGACGGCCCCAGGGTACTTC; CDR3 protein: CASSFLTAPGYF
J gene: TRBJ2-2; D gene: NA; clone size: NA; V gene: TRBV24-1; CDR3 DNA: TGTGCCACCAGTGATTTTTCCATCCTGGGGCAGGGGATGACGGGCACCGGGGAGCTGTTTTTT; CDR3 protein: CATSDFSILGQGMTGTGELFF
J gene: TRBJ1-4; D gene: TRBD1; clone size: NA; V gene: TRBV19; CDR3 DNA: TGTGCCAGTAGCCCGCCGGGACAGGGACGTGAAAAACTGTTTTTT; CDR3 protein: CASSPPGQGREKLFF
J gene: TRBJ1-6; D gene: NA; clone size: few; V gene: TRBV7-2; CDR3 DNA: TGTGCCAGCAGCTTAGATCAGGTCTCCTATAATTCACCCCTCCACTTT; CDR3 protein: CASSLDQVSYNSPLHF
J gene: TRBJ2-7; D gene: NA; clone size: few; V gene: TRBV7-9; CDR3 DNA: TGTGCCAGCACTCGACCGGGTGCGGGAACCTACGAGCAGTACTTC; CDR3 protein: CASTRPGAGTYEQYF
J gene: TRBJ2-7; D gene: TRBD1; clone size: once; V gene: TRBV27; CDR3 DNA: TGTGCCAGCACCGGGACAGGGGGACACGAGCAGTACTTC; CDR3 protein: CASTGTGGHEQYF
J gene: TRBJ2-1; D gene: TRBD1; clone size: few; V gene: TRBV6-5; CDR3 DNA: TGTGCCAGCTGCCGGACAGGGTTCAATGAGCAGTTCTTC; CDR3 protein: CASCRTGFNEQFF
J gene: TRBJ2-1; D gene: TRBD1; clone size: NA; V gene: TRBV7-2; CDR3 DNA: TGTGCCAGCAGCCGGGACAGTGGATACAATGAGCAGTTCTTC; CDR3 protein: CASSRDSGYNEQFF
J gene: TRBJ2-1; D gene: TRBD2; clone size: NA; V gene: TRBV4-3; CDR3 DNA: TGCGCCAGCAGCCAAGAGAACCCCCGGGGGGGCCGGTATTATGAGCAGTTCTTC; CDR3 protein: CASSQENPRGGRYYEQFF
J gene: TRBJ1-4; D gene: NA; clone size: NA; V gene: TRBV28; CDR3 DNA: TGTGCCAGCCTGGGGCGCGGTGAAAAACTGTTTTTT; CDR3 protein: CASLGRGEKLFF